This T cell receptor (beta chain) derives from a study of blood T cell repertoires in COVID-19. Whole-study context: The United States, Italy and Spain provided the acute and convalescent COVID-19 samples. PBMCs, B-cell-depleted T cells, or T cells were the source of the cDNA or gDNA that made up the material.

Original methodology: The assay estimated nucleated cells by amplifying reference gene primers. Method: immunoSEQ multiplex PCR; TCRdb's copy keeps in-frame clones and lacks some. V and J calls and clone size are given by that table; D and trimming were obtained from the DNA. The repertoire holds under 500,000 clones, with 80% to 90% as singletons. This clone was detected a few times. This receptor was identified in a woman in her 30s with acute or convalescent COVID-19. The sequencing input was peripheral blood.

CDR3 sequence reads: CASSYWGRYNSPLHF. The CDR3 bases are TGTGCCAGCAGTTACTGGGGCCGGTATAATTCACCCCTCCACTTT. The chain joins TRBV6-2 or TRBV6-3 to TRBJ1-6, with a weak D call TRBD1 (5 bases). V dropped 1 base and J dropped 4 bases, with 8 bases sitting between them. Germline CDR1 MNHEY, CDR2 SVGEGT. The CDR3 spans 15 residues.